Below, one TCR beta chain is given with its context. Its antigen remains unknown. This sample is part of a study of blood T cells in healthy people across ages. The wider study: About one barcoded beta molecule was captured per two T cells (by template switching).

Combining a sample-barcoded 5' primer with a J-beta primer mix, a second PCR ran for 7 to 11 cycles. TCRdb used MiXCR to reprocess the 5' RACE reads, holding one entry per CDR3 protein. The sample lists 650,000 to 1,000,000 distinct CDR3 sequences, under 40% occurring once. Study-wide findings and caveats: Samples with more naive T cells showed higher observed beta diversity. Possibly, changes in expanded clonotypes were confounded because donor CMV status was unknown.

Input material: blood. This TCR was recovered from a man younger than 35 in good health.

Here the CDR3 DNA reads TGCGCCAGCAGCCCAGGACAGGGGGCGGATGAGCAGTTCTTC. This sequence encodes CASSPGQGADEQFF. The rearrangement uses TRBV5-1 and TRBJ2-1; TRBD1 matches 11 bases. Losses at the gene ends were 4 bases for V and 8 bases for J; bases not matched to a gene: 5. The CDR3 consists of 14 residues. The germline V gene has CDR1 SGHRS and CDR2 YFSETQ.